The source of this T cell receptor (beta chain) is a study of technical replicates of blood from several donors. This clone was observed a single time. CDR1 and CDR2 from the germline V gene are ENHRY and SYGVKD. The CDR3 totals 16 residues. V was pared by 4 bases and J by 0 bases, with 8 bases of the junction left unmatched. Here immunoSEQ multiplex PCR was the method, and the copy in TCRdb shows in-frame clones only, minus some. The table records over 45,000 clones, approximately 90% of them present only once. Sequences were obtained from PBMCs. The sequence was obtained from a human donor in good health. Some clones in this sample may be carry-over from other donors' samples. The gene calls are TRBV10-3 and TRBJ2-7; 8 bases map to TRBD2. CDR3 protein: CAISGVLGLASYEQYF. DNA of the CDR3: TGTGCCATCAGTGGAGTCCTTGGACTAGCCTCCTACGAGCAGTACTTC.